This T cell receptor beta chain was identified during a study of cytomegalovirus exposure and HLA in healthy donors. The PCR contained 60 Vbeta and 13 Jbeta primers. Some clones are missing from TCRdb's copy, which holds only in-frame ones; the method was immunoSEQ multiplex PCR. This sample's table has 65,000 to 85,000 clones. Study-level points and caveats: The study carried out a later analysis of TCR beta sequences. It associated 15,000 to 20,000 of them with specific HLA alleles at a false discovery rate of 0.05. Cytomegalovirus association was listed for approximately 150 TCR beta chains. CMV antigen specificity of three CMV-associated chains was confirmed in vitro.

Of note for this clone: Its antigen is as yet unknown.

The origin of this receptor is an older woman in good health and CMV-seronegative. The material sequenced was PBMCs.

In DNA, the CDR3 is TGTGCCAGCAGCAAAGTAACAGGGGGTGAACGGTACACTGAAGCTTTCTTT. The encoded protein is CASSKVTGGERYTEAFF. The chain carries TRBV21-1 and TRBJ1-1; the table's TRBD1 call for D was not verified on the DNA. TRBV21-1 has pseudogene status. CDR3 length: 17 residues.